The 32 T cell receptor beta chains given below trace back to one sample, sequenced in a study of blood T cells in healthy people across ages. Through a sample-barcoded 5' primer and a J-beta primer mix, a second PCR was run for about 6 to 11 cycles. MiXCR, applied by TCRdb to the 5' RACE reads, yields one record per CDR3 protein. Of hundreds of thousands of distinct CDR3 sequences listed, roughly 47% are singletons. The sequencing sample was made of blood. These receptors were obtained from a woman aged 60 to 75 in good health.

The rearrangement joins TRBV25-1 to TRBJ2-4; D might be TRBD1 (6 bases). The J call is doubtful: the DNA matches TRBJ2-7 better. The CDR3 spans 15 residues. Germline V lookup: CDR1 MGHDK, CDR2 SYGVNS. Written as DNA, the CDR3 is TGTGCCAGCAGGGGAACCCGGGACAAAGGGTACGAGCAGTACTTC. Translation: CASRGTRDKGYEQYF.

The rearrangement uses TRBV6-1 and TRBJ1-2; 7 nucleotides line up with TRBD1. The CDR3 has 13 residues. V lost 7 bases to trimming and J lost 8 bases; unmatched junction nucleotides: 10. Germline loops: CDR1 MNHNS, CDR2 SASEGT. CDR3 DNA: TGTGCCAGCACCCCGATAGGGGGCCTCGGCTACACCTTC. Amino acid sequence: CASTPIGGLGYTF.

The chain joins TRBV20-1 to TRBJ2-3; tentatively, D is TRBD2 (5 bases). Germline V gene data show CDR1 as DFQATT and CDR2 as SNEGSKA (reference sequence). The CDR3 has 14 residues. Trimming pared 6 bases from V and 6 bases from J, leaving 19 bases between. The CDR3 sequence is CSAPGLSAADTQYF. The CDR3 coding sequence is TGCAGTGCACCCGGACTTTCCGCAGCTGATACGCAGTATTTT.

This sequence joins TRBV24-1 and TRBJ2-7; 7 bases match TRBD1. The end of the DNA aligns better with TRBJ2-5, so the J call may be wrong. The germline V gene encodes CDR1 KGHDR and CDR2 SFDVKD. This CDR3 is built from 14 residues. Here the CDR3 DNA reads TGTGCCACCAGTGAAGACGACAGGGCTGGGACCCAGTACTTC. Translating gives CATSEDDRAGTQYF.

The V call is TRBV20-1, the J call TRBJ2-3; D tentatively fits TRBD1 or TRBD2 (5 bases each). There are 18 residues in the CDR3. V lost 1 base, J lost 0 bases, and 20 bases lay in between. Germline V gives CDR1 DFQATT, CDR2 SNEGSKA (reference sequence). CDR3 region: CSARVRGPRRTSTDTQYF. DNA for the CDR3: TGCAGTGCTAGAGTTCGGGGCCCCCGTCGGACTAGCACAGATACGCAGTATTTT.

In the case of this clonotype: Sequence at one end of the junction differs from germline and may be a read error. The chain employs TRBV5-1 and TRBJ2-1; D is possibly TRBD2 (5 bases). This CDR3 has 13 amino acids. Germline V gene lookup returns CDR1 SGHRS and CDR2 YFSETQ. Here the CDR3 reads CASSADLANERFF. In nucleotides, the CDR3 is TGCGCCAGCAGCGCCGATCTAGCTAATGAGCGGTTCTTC.

This clonotype was recorded a few times. This rearrangement joins TRBV7-9 to TRBJ1-5; D might be TRBD1 (6 bases). The length of the CDR3 is 14 residues. Germline lookup yields CDR1 SEHNR and CDR2 FQNEAQ (reference sequence). V was clipped by 2 bases and J by 3 bases, with 8 bases between them. The CDR3 protein is CASSLQGYNQPQHF. CDR3 DNA sequence: TGTGCCAGCAGCTTACAGGGGTACAATCAGCCCCAGCATTTT.

The rearrangement uses TRBV6-2 or TRBV6-3 and TRBJ1-4, with D possibly matching TRBD1 (5 bases). The germline V gene has CDR1 MNHEY and CDR2 SVGEGT. V was shortened by 6 bases and J by 8 bases, with 16 bases between the two germline ends. This CDR3 has 14 amino acids. The CDR3 coding sequence is TGTGCCAGCAGATATCAGCGGGGACGCGAAAAACTGTTTTTT. It translates to CASRYQRGREKLFF.

This clonotype was picked up many times. This rearrangement joins TRBV3-1 to TRBJ2-3; no clear D gene. The CDR3 is made up of 12 amino acids. Germline loops: CDR1 LGHDT, CDR2 YNNKEL (reference sequence). V gave up 1 base and J gave up 4 bases, with 3 bases separating them. The CDR3 loop reads CASSQVSDTQYF. In DNA, the CDR3 is TGTGCCAGCAGCCAAGTATCAGATACGCAGTATTTT.

This clonotype was seen a few times. CDR3 sequence reads: CSARDESYEQYF. CDR3 DNA sequence: TGCAGTGCTAGAGATGAATCCTACGAGCAGTACTTC. The J gene is TRBJ2-7, the V gene TRBV20-1; D unresolved. The CDR3 extends over 12 amino acids. V was cut by 0 bases and J by 1 base, with 4 bases left in between. The germline V gene encodes CDR1 DFQATT and CDR2 SNEGSKA (reference sequence).

The chain couples TRBV12-3 or TRBV12-4 to TRBJ2-5, with D possibly matching TRBD2 (7 bases). This CDR3 has 15 amino acids. The ends were cut back, 3 bases at V and 1 base at J, with 12 bases in the middle. The DNA for the CDR3 is TGTGCCAGCAGTTTCCGGCGGGGGCCCCAAGAGACCCAGTACTTC. Its translation is CASSFRRGPQETQYF.

V and J are TRBV29-1 and TRBJ1-2; D is possibly TRBD1 (5 bases). Deletions cut 7 bases from V and 7 bases from J, with 19 bases between. The CDR3 loop spans 13 amino acids. Germline V CDR1 and CDR2: SQVTM, ANQGSEA. CDR3 bases: TGCAGCGGCCGAGTGTCAGGGAATGGTGGCTACACCTTC. This translates into CSGRVSGNGGYTF. Supplemented by reference TRBV29-1 and TRBJ1-2, the full variable domain reads SAVISQKPSRDICQRGTSLTIQCQVDSQVTMMFWYRQQPGQSLTLIATANQGSEATYESGFVIDKFPISRPNLTFSTLTVSNMSPEDSSIYLCSGRVSGNGGYTFGSGTRLTVV.

J is TRBJ2-1 and V is TRBV10-3; 8 nucleotides agree with TRBD1. This CDR3 has 14 amino acids. Trimming cost V 3 bases and J 7 bases; bases outside gene matches: 5. Germline-derived CDR1 and CDR2 are ENHRY and SYGVKD. The CDR3 reads CAISENQGANEQFF. In DNA form, the CDR3 reads TGTGCCATCAGTGAAAATCAGGGGGCTAATGAGCAGTTCTTC.

On this clonotype: Germline and junction disagree at one end, which may indicate a read error. The chain carries TRBV7-3 and TRBJ2-1, with D hard to call. CDR3 length: 16 residues. Germline CDR1 SGHTA, CDR2 FQGTGA. CDR3 sequence: CASSLSPAISYNEQFF. CDR3 in DNA: TGTGCCAGTAGCTTAAGCCCAGCGATATCCTACAATGAGCAGTTCTTC.

The chain employs TRBV20-1 and TRBJ1-2, with 7 bases that match TRBD1. V lost 6 bases and J lost 4; bases outside the gene matches: 5. Germline lookup yields CDR1 DFQATT and CDR2 SNEGSKA (reference sequence). This CDR3 contains 12 residues. The CDR3 is CSARRGGYGYTF. The CDR3, as DNA: TGCAGTGCCCGCAGGGGGGGCTATGGCTACACCTTC.

The chain recombines TRBV29-1 with TRBJ2-5; D uncertain. There are 13 residues in the CDR3. Between the trimmed V and J ends, which lost 3 bases and 2 bases, there was a span of 10 bases. Germline V gene sequence: CDR1 SQVTM, CDR2 ANQGSEA. The CDR3 DNA is TGCAGCGTTGACCACCAGGAACAAGAGACCCAGTACTTC. The encoded protein is CSVDHQEQETQYF.

This chain connects TRBV12-3 or TRBV12-4 to TRBJ2-3; TRBD2 agrees at 10 bases. V lost 5 bases and J lost 2; bases outside the gene matches: 4. The CDR3 is 15 residues long. CDR3 in amino acids: CASSILAGITDTQYF. The CDR3 region has the DNA TGTGCCAGCAGTATACTAGCGGGAATCACAGATACGCAGTATTTT.

This clonotype appeared a few times. The genes are TRBV3-1 and TRBJ2-1; no definite D call. Trimming took 0 bases from V and 4 from J, leaving 4 bases between them. Germline V gene lookup returns CDR1 LGHDT and CDR2 YNNKEL (reference sequence). This CDR3 is built from 13 residues. In DNA, the CDR3 is TGTGCCAGCAGCCAAGAACAGTACAATGAGCAGTTCTTC. Translated, it gives CASSQEQYNEQFF.

This clonotype has just one count. It may be a read error: a sequence one base away is much more abundant. The V and J genes are TRBV29-1 and TRBJ2-7; no reliable D call. The CDR3 totals 12 residues. Germline CDR1 reads SQVTM; CDR2 reads ANQGSEA. This CDR3 is CCGKPRSGEQYF. CDR3 DNA sequence: TGCTGTGGGAAGCCCCGGTCCGGTGAGCAGTACTTC.

The gene calls are TRBV18 and TRBJ2-7, with 13 bases lining up with TRBD2. The CDR3 loop spans 19 amino acids. Unmatched junction bases numbered 16, after V lost 5 bases and J lost 3 bases. CDR1 is KGHSH and CDR2 is LQKENI in the germline V gene. DNA of the CDR3: TGTGCCAGCTCAGTCGGACTAGCGGGAGATCAGGGACCTTTCTACGAGCAGTACTTC. This translates into CASSVGLAGDQGPFYEQYF.

V usage is TRBV18 and J usage is TRBJ2-7, with TRBD1 as a possible D gene (5 bases). Trimming took 6 bases from V and 2 from J, leaving 17 bases between them. The CDR3 has 15 amino acids. Germline V lookup: CDR1 KGHSH, CDR2 LQKENI. The CDR3 loop reads CASSTSGLDTYEQYF. For the CDR3, the DNA is TGTGCCAGCTCTACTTCCGGCCTGGACACCTACGAGCAGTACTTC.

This clonotype was recorded many times. V is TRBV6-5 and J is TRBJ2-7; TRBD2 matches 12 bases. CDR3 size: 16 residues. Unmatched junction bases numbered 6, after V lost 2 bases and J lost 4 bases. Germline V lookup: CDR1 MNHEY, CDR2 SVGAGI. CDR3 coding DNA: TGTGCCAGCAGTTACGCTAGCGGGAGGGCCAGATACGAGCAGTACTTC. As protein: CASSYASGRARYEQYF.

This clonotype was detected ten times or more. The rearrangement links TRBV4-1 to TRBJ1-2; TRBD1 matches at 7 bases. Germline V gene sequence: CDR1 MGHRA, CDR2 YSYEKL. The V gene end was trimmed by 0 bases and the J gene end by 7 bases; junction bases not matched to a gene: 8. The CDR3 is made up of 15 amino acids. The CDR3 bases are TGCGCCAGCAGCCAAGATATGGGGACAGCCTTTGGCTACACCTTC. This encodes CASSQDMGTAFGYTF.

The chain carries TRBV20-1 and TRBJ2-5; 7 nucleotides line up with TRBD2. The V gene's germline CDR1 is DFQATT and CDR2 SNEGSKA (reference sequence). The ends lost 6 bases at V and 4 bases at J; junction bases unmatched: 14. CDR3 length equals 15 residues. Written as DNA, the CDR3 is TGCAGTGCAGCCCCAGCTAGCGGAGGGATAGAGACCCAGTACTTC. This translates into CSAAPASGGIETQYF.

The chain is built from TRBV4-3 and TRBJ2-7, with 13 bases that match TRBD2. Germline assignment: CDR1 LGHNA and CDR2 YSLEER. With 0 bases clipped from V and 1 base from J, the junction kept 6 bases outside the gene matches. The CDR3 contains 18 residues. CDR3 sequence (DNA): TGCGCCAGCAGCCAAGAACGGACTAGCGGGAGTTGGTCCTACGAGCAGTACTTC. Its protein product is CASSQERTSGSWSYEQYF.

V gene TRBV6-2 or TRBV6-3 combines with J gene TRBJ2-1, with 8 bases matching TRBD1. The CDR3 length is 16 residues. V shed 3 bases, J shed 7 bases, and the junction held 11 bases outside the gene matches. From germline, CDR1 is MNHEY and CDR2 SVGEGT. The CDR3 region has the DNA TGTGCCAGCAGTTATACGGAGACAGGGGTTGAGAATGAGCAGTTCTTC. Protein: CASSYTETGVENEQFF.

The gene calls are TRBV20-1 and TRBJ2-1; 14 bases fit TRBD2. Germline V gene data show CDR1 as DFQATT and CDR2 as SNEGSKA (reference sequence). V was pared by 6 bases and J by 8 bases, with 6 bases of the junction left unmatched. The CDR3 covers 14 residues. CDR3 protein: CSAATSGGADEQFF. The CDR3 DNA reads as TGCAGTGCCGCGACTAGCGGGGGGGCCGATGAGCAGTTCTTC.

The rearrangement joins TRBV27 to TRBJ2-1; weak D call: TRBD2 (6 bases). The CDR3 consists of 13 residues. V was clipped by 6 bases and J by 8 bases, with 14 bases between them. The germline V gene encodes CDR1 MNHEY and CDR2 SMNVEV (reference sequence). The CDR3 DNA is TGTGCCAGCAGCTCTTTGGGGGGTCATGAGCAGTTCTTC. Translating gives CASSSLGGHEQFF.

Many counts were recorded for this clonotype. This chain uses TRBV15 with TRBJ2-7; possibly TRBD1 or TRBD2 for D (5 bases each). The CDR3 totals 14 residues. In germline, CDR1 is LNHNV, CDR2 YYDKDF (reference sequence). V was shortened by 8 bases and J by 1 base, with 15 bases between the two germline ends. The CDR3 region is CATRRDVESYEQYF. The CDR3 DNA follows: TGTGCCACCCGACGGGACGTCGAGTCCTACGAGCAGTACTTC.

As to this clonotype: The junction shows a germline mismatch at one end, possibly a read error. The V gene is TRBV12-3 or TRBV12-4, the J gene TRBJ2-3; 15 positions match TRBD2. The CDR3 runs to 17 residues. The CDR3 region is CASRIGLAGGSTDAQYF. The CDR3 DNA sequence: TGTGCCAGCAGAATAGGACTAGCGGGAGGGAGCACAGATGCGCAGTATTTT.

This clonotype was seen ten or more times. This chain uses TRBV20-1 with TRBJ2-7, with D possibly TRBD1 on 5 matching bases. Trimming took off 6 bases at V and 0 bases at J, with 24 bases between the two ends. Germline assignment: CDR1 DFQATT and CDR2 SNEGSKA (reference sequence). This CDR3 spans 17 amino acids. The CDR3 loop is CSARTTAFDSLSYEQYF. The CDR3 nucleotides are TGCAGTGCCCGTACGACAGCGTTCGACTCCCTCTCCTACGAGCAGTACTTC.

The J gene is TRBJ2-4, the V gene TRBV6-6; possibly TRBD2 for D (5 bases). Trimming removed 2 bases from V and 9 bases from J, with 11 bases in between. From germline, CDR1 is MNHNY and CDR2 SVGAGI (reference sequence). This CDR3 is 13 amino acids long. Written as DNA, the CDR3 is TGTGCCAGCAGTTACGAAGTCCGGGGCATTCAGTACTTC. This sequence encodes CASSYEVRGIQYF.